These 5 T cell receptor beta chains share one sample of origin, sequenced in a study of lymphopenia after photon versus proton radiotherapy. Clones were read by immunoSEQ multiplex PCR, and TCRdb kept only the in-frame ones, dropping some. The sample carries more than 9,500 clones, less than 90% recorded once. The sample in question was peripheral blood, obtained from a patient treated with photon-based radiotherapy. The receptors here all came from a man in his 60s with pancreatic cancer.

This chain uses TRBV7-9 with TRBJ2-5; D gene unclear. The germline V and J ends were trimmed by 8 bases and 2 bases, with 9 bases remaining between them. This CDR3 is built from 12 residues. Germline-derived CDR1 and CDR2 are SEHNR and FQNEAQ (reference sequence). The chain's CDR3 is CASSGPQETQYF. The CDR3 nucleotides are TGTGCCAGCTCTGGGCCGCAAGAGACCCAGTACTTC.

DNA for the CDR3: TGTGCCAGTAGTATTACCGTGTTCGGGACCTACTATGGCTACACCTTC. Translated, it gives CASSITVFGTYYGYTF. The J gene is TRBJ1-2, the V gene TRBV19, with D perhaps matching TRBD1 (5 bases). The CDR3 covers 16 residues. V was shortened by 3 bases and J by 3 bases, with 17 bases between the two germline ends. Germline V CDR1 and CDR2: LNHDA, SQIVND (reference sequence).

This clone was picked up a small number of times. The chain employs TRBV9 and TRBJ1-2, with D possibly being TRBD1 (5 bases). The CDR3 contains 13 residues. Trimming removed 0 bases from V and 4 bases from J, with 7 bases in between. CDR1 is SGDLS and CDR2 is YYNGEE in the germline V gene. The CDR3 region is CASSVEGPYGYTF. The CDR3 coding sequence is TGTGCCAGCAGCGTAGAGGGGCCCTATGGCTACACCTTC.

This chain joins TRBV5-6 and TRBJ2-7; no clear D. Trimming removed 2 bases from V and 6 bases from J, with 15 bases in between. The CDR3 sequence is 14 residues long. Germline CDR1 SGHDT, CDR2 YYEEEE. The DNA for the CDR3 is TGTGCCAGCAGCTTATTGGGAACCCTCGCCGAGCAGTACTTC. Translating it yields CASSLLGTLAEQYF.

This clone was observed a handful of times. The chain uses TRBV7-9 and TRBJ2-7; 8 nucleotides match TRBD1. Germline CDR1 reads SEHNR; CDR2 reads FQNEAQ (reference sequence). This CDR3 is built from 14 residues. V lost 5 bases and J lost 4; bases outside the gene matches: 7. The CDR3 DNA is TGTGCCAGCAGCAGTGCGACAGGGGATTACGAGCAGTACTTC. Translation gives CASSSATGDYEQYF.